Below, 16 T cell receptor beta chains from the same sample are listed, as sequenced in a study of CD8+CD57+ T cells in acquired aplastic anemia. For CDR3 and TCR beta VDJ profiling, genomic DNA was the template used. TCRdb reprocessed the reads via MiXCR and lists one record per CDR3 protein. The sample yields some 200,000 distinct CDR3 sequences, approximately 35% seen once. The sequenced sample consisted of sorted CD4+, CD8+, or CD8+CD57+ T cells (not recorded which) from PBMCs. The receptors stem from a human donor in good health, serving as a control.

This clonotype turned up a few times. V usage is TRBV5-1 and J usage is TRBJ2-1; TRBD1 might be the D (6 bases). The V gene lost 4 bases and the J gene lost 10 bases, with 15 bases spanning the gap. Germline CDR1 SGHRS, CDR2 YFSETQ. The length of the CDR3 is 13 residues. The CDR3: CASSPNPGTEQFF. The CDR3, as DNA: TGCGCCAGCAGCCCGAACCCCGGGACAGAGCAGTTCTTC.

In this sample, this clonotype turned up many times. The chain links TRBV7-3 to TRBJ1-1; D not certain. CDR1 and CDR2 (germline): SGHTA, FQGTGA. CDR3 length: 13 residues. V lost 3 bases and J lost 4, with 9 bases in between. CDR3 amino acids: CASSFRWGTEAFF. The CDR3 DNA reads as TGTGCCAGCAGCTTTCGTTGGGGCACTGAAGCTTTCTTT. Filled out from reference TRBV7-3 and TRBJ1-1, the complete variable domain reads GAGVSQTPSNKVTEKGKYVELRCDPISGHTALYWYRQSLGQGPEFLIYFQGTGAADDSGLPNDRFFAVRPEGSVSTLKIQRTERGDSAVYLCASSFRWGTEAFFGQGTRLTVV.

Only one count was recorded for this clonotype. The chain recombines TRBV29-1 with TRBJ2-3; 7 bases fit TRBD2. CDR3 length: 14 amino acids. Trimming at V came to 3 bases and at J to 3 bases, leaving 6 bases not matched to a gene. CDR1 and CDR2 (germline): SQVTM, ANQGSEA. The CDR3, as DNA: TGCAGCGTTGAGGGGAGGGGAGCGACAGATACGCAGTATTTT. This translates into CSVEGRGATDTQYF.

In this sample, this clonotype turned up many times. This sequence joins TRBV7-2 and TRBJ1-1; D possibly corresponds to TRBD1 (5 bases). The CDR3 covers 15 residues. The V and J ends lost 8 bases and 1 base respectively, with 17 bases between them. The germline gives CDR1 SGHTA, CDR2 FQGNSA. CDR3 protein: CASSRTGNWNTEAFF. CDR3 DNA: TGTGCCAGCTCCCGCACAGGCAACTGGAACACTGAAGCTTTCTTT.

The CDR3 bases are TGCGCCAGCAACACTGGACAGGGTTTCTACGAGCAGTACTTC. This encodes CASNTGQGFYEQYF. The chain combines TRBV10-2 with TRBJ2-7, with 8 bases lining up with TRBD1. V shed 7 bases and J 3 bases; nucleotides not matched to a gene: 8. The V gene's germline CDR1 is WSHSY and CDR2 SAAADI. The CDR3 runs 14 residues.

This clonotype was recorded many times. The chain joins TRBV2 to TRBJ1-6; no clear D. The CDR3 is made up of 13 amino acids. The germline V gene encodes CDR1 SNHLY and CDR2 FYNNEI. V lost 7 bases, J lost 8 bases, and 12 bases lay in between. CDR3 protein: CASTKLVDSPLHF. CDR3 DNA: TGTGCCAGCACTAAACTCGTGGATTCACCCCTCCACTTT.

In this sample, this clonotype turned up a few times. The chain joins TRBV6-1 to TRBJ1-4; D is unclear. Germline V gene data show CDR1 as MNHNS and CDR2 as SASEGT. The CDR3 loop spans 17 amino acids. Trimming left V 4 bases short and J 5 bases short, with 20 bases between. In DNA, the CDR3 is TGTGCCAGCAGTGCGACATTGGTTAGGAGTCGGAATGAAAAACTGTTTTTT. This translates into CASSATLVRSRNEKLFF.

The chain employs TRBV20-1 and TRBJ2-7, with D maybe TRBD1 (6 bases). V lost 3 bases, J lost 2 bases, and 8 bases lay in between. Germline lookup yields CDR1 DFQATT and CDR2 SNEGSKA (reference sequence). CDR3 length equals 12 residues. The CDR3 here is CSARGAAYEQYF. The DNA of the CDR3 is TGCAGTGCTAGGGGGGCGGCCTACGAGCAGTACTTC.

This clonotype appeared many times. The chain links TRBV14 to TRBJ2-5, with D possibly matching TRBD2 (6 bases). Germline CDR1 is SGHDN and CDR2 is FVKESK. The CDR3 spans 14 residues. The ends were cut back, 2 bases at V and 4 bases at J, with 11 bases in the middle. CDR3 coding DNA: TGTGCCAGCAGCCAATTGGGAGGCCTAGAGACCCAGTACTTC. Protein: CASSQLGGLETQYF.

There are a few counts of this clonotype. Sequence at one end of the junction differs from germline and may be a read error. The chain couples TRBV7-2 to TRBJ2-3; D not certain. The CDR3 sequence is 16 residues long. Per the germline V gene, CDR1 is SGHTA and CDR2 is FQGNSA. The CDR3 bases are TGTGCCAGCAGCTTAGCTCCCGGTGTTCCCACAGATGCGCAGTATTTT. Encoded protein: CASSLAPGVPTDAQYF.

The chain combines TRBV13 with TRBJ2-5; 9 bases align to TRBD1. The CDR3 has 14 residues. Germline CDR1 and CDR2: PRHDT and FYEKMQ (reference sequence). The J segment lost 5 bases and the V segment lost 5 bases, leaving 6 bases of the junction unmatched. The CDR3 sequence is CASSPRQGEETQYF. CDR3 DNA: TGTGCCAGCAGCCCTAGACAGGGGGAGGAGACCCAGTACTTC.

This clonotype has at least ten counts. For the CDR3, the DNA is TGTGCCAGTAGTCTGGGGATAAGTATGGTTGGAAATCAGCCCCAGCATTTT. It encodes CASSLGISMVGNQPQHF. The rearrangement links TRBV19 to TRBJ1-5; D remains unclear. The CDR3 loop spans 17 amino acids. The V end lost 5 bases, the J end lost 4 bases, and 21 bases lay between the germline ends. CDR1 LNHDA and CDR2 SQIVND come from the germline V gene (reference sequence).

The rearrangement links TRBV12-3 or TRBV12-4 to TRBJ1-3; 8 nucleotides match TRBD1. The junction had 7 bases not matched to a gene; V was cut back by 6 bases and J by 0 bases. The CDR3 runs to 16 residues. This CDR3 is CASSAGQAFSGNTIYF. The CDR3 DNA reads TGTGCCAGCAGCGCGGGACAGGCGTTCTCTGGAAACACCATATATTTT.

On this clonotype itself: A much larger clonotype is one base distant, so this may be a read error. The chain recombines TRBV7-3 with TRBJ2-3, with D tentatively TRBD1 (5 bases). In germline, CDR1 is SGHTA, CDR2 FQGTGA. V lost 5 bases to trimming and J lost 9 bases, with 15 bases between them. The CDR3 has 13 amino acids. CDR3 in DNA: TGTGCCAGCAGCCCTAGTCCGGCAGGGACGCAGTATTTT. Its protein is CASSPSPAGTQYF.

The chain carries TRBV7-8 and TRBJ2-1; D remains ambiguous. Per germline, CDR1 SGHVS and CDR2 FQNEAQ. The CDR3 is 13 amino acids. Trimming shortened V by 3 bases and J by 12 bases, and 15 bases separated the two germline ends. The CDR3 DNA follows: TGTGCCAGCAGCTTTTCTACTCTTCATCCGCAGTTCTTC. It encodes CASSFSTLHPQFF.

In its sample, this clonotype was seen many times. This chain joins TRBV7-9 and TRBJ2-7, with no clear D. CDR1 and CDR2 (germline): SEHNR, FQNEAQ (reference sequence). The CDR3 runs 12 residues. V lost 2 bases to trimming and J lost 2 bases, with 4 bases between them. This CDR3 is CASSLSAYEQYF. CDR3 sequence (DNA): TGTGCCAGCAGCTTATCTGCCTACGAGCAGTACTTC.